This T cell receptor beta chain emerged from a study of spatial heterogeneity in lung cancer. About the study: Tumor regions showed TCR transcript counts that correlated strongly with a T cell module score from matched bulk RNA-seq.

MiXCR was run by TCRdb on the 5' RACE reads, yielding one entry per CDR3 protein. This table has about 20,000 distinct CDR3 sequences, around 6.9% appearing once. Germline loops: CDR1 DFQATT, CDR2 SNEGSKA (reference sequence). V was pared by 2 bases and J by 4 bases, with 4 bases of the junction left unmatched. The CDR3 has 14 amino acids. Indicated time point: sample taken at primary tumor resection. Samples came from 60 to 75 TRACERx patients with untreated early-stage lung cancer. From tumor, nontumor lung or frozen PBMC, whole RNA was taken unsorted for sequencing. General study findings and limits: One measure, the expanded intratumoral alpha and beta TCR count, tracked tumor mutation counts.

A note on this clonotype: Its antigen is undetermined.

The chain employs TRBV20-1 and TRBJ2-1; 8 positions agree with TRBD2. This receptor was identified in a male donor with early-stage non-small cell lung cancer. The source material was lung tumor tissue, sampled at surgery. CDR3 sequence (DNA): TGCAGTGCTAGACGGTCTAGCGGGTACAATGAGCAGTTCTTC. It translates to CSARRSSGYNEQFF.